Presented here are 19 T cell receptor beta chains from one specimen sequenced in a study of technical replicates of blood from a few donors. Assay: immunoSEQ multiplex PCR; the TCRdb copy retains only in-frame clones and omits some. The table has 60,000 to 65,000 clones, approximately 86% seen once; the top ten hold about 4.8%. Material for sequencing was PBMCs. These TCRs come from a human donor in good health. Some clones in this sample may be carry-over from other donors' samples.

The chain is built from TRBV5-5 and TRBJ1-5; 11 bases map to TRBD1. This CDR3 contains 14 residues. The germline CDR1 and CDR2 sequences are SGHKS and YYEKEE (reference sequence). J was trimmed by 8 bases and V by 3 bases; bases with no gene match: 4. CDR3 loop: CASSWGTGGEPQHF. The CDR3 DNA sequence: TGTGCCAGCAGCTGGGGGACAGGGGGTGAGCCCCAGCATTTT.

The chain is built from TRBV11-2 and TRBJ2-7; 9 bases are a match to TRBD2. Germline V gene sequence: CDR1 SGHAT, CDR2 FQNNGV. Trimming cost V 1 base and J 2 bases; bases outside gene matches: 15. The CDR3 length is 19 residues. The CDR3 DNA sequence: TGTGCCAGCAGCTTAGGGGACCTGAGGGTAGCGGGGGTGCCCTACGAGCAGTACTTC. Protein product: CASSLGDLRVAGVPYEQYF. Using reference TRBV11-2 and TRBJ2-7 for the parts outside the CDR3, the full variable domain is EAGVAQSPRYKIIEKRQSVAFWCNPISGHATLYWYQQILGQGPKLLIQFQNNGVVDDSQLPKDRFSAERLKGVDSTLKIQPAKLEDSAVYLCASSLGDLRVAGVPYEQYFGPGTRLTVT.

J is TRBJ2-3 and V is TRBV7-2, with a weak D call TRBD2 (6 bases). This CDR3 has 14 residues. CDR1 SGHTA and CDR2 FQGNSA come from the germline V gene. Between the trimmed V and J ends, which lost 4 bases and 6 bases, there was a span of 14 bases. CDR3 in amino acids: CASSSAGPSDTQYF. CDR3 in DNA: TGTGCCAGCAGCTCGGCGGGGCCGTCGGATACGCAGTATTTT.

The chain couples TRBV2 to TRBJ1-4, with no clear D. CDR3 size: 16 residues. The V end lost 8 bases, the J end lost 4 bases, and 20 bases lay between the germline ends. Germline values: CDR1 SNHLY, CDR2 FYNNEI. The CDR3 sequence: CASVGGYADGNEKLFF. The CDR3 DNA reads as TGTGCCAGCGTAGGAGGCTACGCGGATGGTAATGAAAAACTGTTTTTT. The full variable domain, in which reference TRBV2 and TRBJ1-4 provide the parts outside the CDR3, is EPEVTQTPSHQVTQMGQEVILRCVPISNHLYFYWYRQILGQKVEFLVSFYNNEISEKSEIFDDQFSVERPDGSNFTLKIRSTKLEDSAMYFCASVGGYADGNEKLFFGSGTQLSVL.

The chain is built from TRBV7-2 and TRBJ1-1; D unclear. Between the trimmed V and J ends, which lost 0 bases and 10 bases, there was a span of 12 bases. The CDR3 has 13 amino acids. Germline V gene data show CDR1 as SGHTA and CDR2 as FQGNSA. The CDR3, as DNA: TGTGCCAGCAGCTTAGCAGAGGGATTGAGAGCTTTCTTT. Translated: CASSLAEGLRAFF.

This clone has only one observation. J is TRBJ2-5 and V is TRBV11-2, with D perhaps TRBD1 (5 bases). V was shortened by 5 bases and J by 3 bases, with 13 bases between the two germline ends. The CDR3 spans 14 residues. The germline V gene encodes CDR1 SGHAT and CDR2 FQNNGV. This CDR3 is CASSTDRWEETQYF. Written as DNA, the CDR3 is TGTGCCAGCAGCACCGACAGATGGGAAGAGACCCAGTACTTC.

The rearrangement links TRBV29-1 to TRBJ2-5, with D perhaps TRBD2 (7 bases). Germline V gene data show CDR1 as SQVTM and CDR2 as ANQGSEA. The V end was cut by 3 bases, the J end by 2 bases, with 13 bases between. The CDR3 has 14 residues. The CDR3 spells CSVDVGGRQETQYF. The CDR3 bases are TGCAGCGTTGATGTGGGGGGGCGTCAAGAGACCCAGTACTTC.

J is TRBJ2-7 and V is TRBV5-4; D gene uncertain. V was shortened by 1 base and J by 3 bases, with 11 bases between the two germline ends. The length of the CDR3 is 14 residues. CDR1 SGHNT and CDR2 YYREEE come from the germline V gene (reference sequence). The CDR3 reads CASSLWPRFYEQYF. The DNA of the CDR3 is TGTGCCAGCAGCTTGTGGCCTCGATTCTACGAGCAGTACTTC.

V usage is TRBV5-4 and J usage is TRBJ2-7, with 11 bases identical to TRBD2. Germline CDR1 reads SGHNT; CDR2 reads YYREEE (reference sequence). The CDR3 consists of 15 residues. V was pared by 4 bases and J by 1 base, with 4 bases of the junction left unmatched. The CDR3 region is CASSKLAGGSYEQYF. DNA for the CDR3: TGTGCCAGCAGCAAGCTAGCGGGAGGTTCCTACGAGCAGTACTTC.

The V gene is TRBV7-4, the J gene TRBJ2-4, with D maybe TRBD1 (6 bases). Germline loops: CDR1 SGHVT, CDR2 SQSDAQ. Trimming took 1 base from V and 1 from J, leaving 14 bases between them. The CDR3 consists of 17 residues. CDR3 sequence: CASSLVGARAAKNIQYF. CDR3 coding DNA: TGTGCCAGCAGCTTAGTGGGGGCGCGGGCGGCCAAAAACATTCAGTACTTC.

In this sample, this clone turned up a few times. The CDR3 bases are TGCAGCGTTGGACAGGGGACAACCTACACTGAAGCTTTCTTT. It is translated as CSVGQGTTYTEAFF. V is TRBV29-1 and J is TRBJ1-1; TRBD1 matches 8 bases. The germline gives CDR1 SQVTM, CDR2 ANQGSEA. Unmatched junction bases numbered 7, after V lost 4 bases and J lost 3 bases. The CDR3 is 14 amino acids.

V is TRBV10-3 and J is TRBJ1-2, with 9 bases aligning to TRBD1. Germline values: CDR1 ENHRY, CDR2 SYGVKD. The CDR3 is 14 residues long. The junction had 2 bases not matched to a gene; V was cut back by 4 bases and J by 2 bases. In nucleotides, the CDR3 is TGTGCCATCAGTGGGGGACAGGGCAACTATGGCTACACCTTC. This translates into CAISGGQGNYGYTF.

This clone was detected only a few times. The J gene is TRBJ1-6, the V gene TRBV10-3; TRBD1 agrees at 12 bases. Germline-derived CDR1 and CDR2 are ENHRY and SYGVKD. Trimming took 8 bases from V and 10 from J; bases not matched to a gene: 3. The CDR3 totals 13 residues. The CDR3 reads CAIGTGGESPLHF. The CDR3 DNA is TGTGCCATCGGGACAGGGGGCGAGTCACCCCTCCACTTT.

The V gene is TRBV12-5, the J gene TRBJ2-1, with 10 nucleotides matching TRBD2. Trimming cost V 4 bases and J 4 bases; bases outside gene matches: 7. This CDR3 region has 16 residues. CDR1 is LGHNT and CDR2 is FRNRAP in the germline V gene. The CDR3: CASGSPSGGVYNEQFF. CDR3 sequence (DNA): TGTGCTAGTGGTTCCCCTAGCGGGGGAGTTTACAATGAGCAGTTCTTC.

The chain couples TRBV7-7 to TRBJ2-1, with 9 bases identical to TRBD2. J was trimmed by 5 bases and V by 5 bases; bases with no gene match: 1. CDR3 length equals 13 residues. Germline V gives CDR1 SSHAT, CDR2 FNYEAQ (reference sequence). This chain's CDR3 is CASSAGGHNEQFF. The CDR3 bases are TGTGCCAGCAGCGCGGGGGGGCACAATGAGCAGTTCTTC. The whole variable domain, filled in from reference TRBV7-7 and TRBJ2-1, reads GAGVSQSPRYKVTKRGQDVTLRCDPISSHATLYWYQQALGQGPEFLTYFNYEAQPDKSGLPSDRFSAERPEGSISTLTIQRTEQRDSAMYRCASSAGGHNEQFFGPGTRLTVL.

The V gene is TRBV6-5, the J gene TRBJ2-1; TRBD2 aligns across 10 bases. V lost 6 bases, J lost 9 bases, and 11 bases stayed unmatched. Germline V gene data show CDR1 as MNHEY and CDR2 as SVGAGI. The CDR3 length is 15 residues. Here the CDR3 reads CASRSSGGGLGEQFF. CDR3 nucleotides: TGTGCCAGCAGATCAAGCGGGGGGGGTTTGGGTGAGCAGTTCTTC.

The chain uses TRBV7-3 and TRBJ2-1; D perhaps matches TRBD2 (6 bases). The CDR3 has 15 amino acids. Trimming cost V 6 bases and J 1 base, with 13 bases left between them. Germline-derived CDR1 and CDR2 are SGHTA and FQGTGA. The CDR3 DNA sequence: TGTGCCAGCAGTGGGGTGGGAGGTTCCTACAATGAGCAGTTCTTC. Its protein is CASSGVGGSYNEQFF. The variable domain in full, with the rest retrieved from reference TRBV7-3 and TRBJ2-1, is GAGVSQTPSNKVTEKGKYVELRCDPISGHTALYWYRQSLGQGPEFLIYFQGTGAADDSGLPNDRFFAVRPEGSVSTLKIQRTERGDSAVYLCASSGVGGSYNEQFFGPGTRLTVL.

The chain links TRBV11-2 to TRBJ2-1, with TRBD2 matching over 8 bases. The V and J ends lost 3 bases and 4 bases, in that order; junction bases with no gene match: 8. The CDR3 consists of 16 residues. CDR1 and CDR2 from the germline V gene are SGHAT and FQNNGV. CDR3 nucleotide sequence: TGTGCCAGCAGCTTCGCGGTGAGCGGGGGATACAATGAGCAGTTCTTC. This encodes CASSFAVSGGYNEQFF.

The rearrangement links TRBV5-1 to TRBJ2-1; TRBD2 agrees at 13 bases. V was pared by 4 bases and J by 4 bases, with 5 bases of the junction left unmatched. CDR3 size: 16 residues. Germline V gene lookup returns CDR1 SGHRS and CDR2 YFSETQ. The CDR3 DNA sequence: TGCGCCAGCAGCCCTCCGGGACTAGCGGGGTACAATGAGCAGTTCTTC. It translates to CASSPPGLAGYNEQFF.